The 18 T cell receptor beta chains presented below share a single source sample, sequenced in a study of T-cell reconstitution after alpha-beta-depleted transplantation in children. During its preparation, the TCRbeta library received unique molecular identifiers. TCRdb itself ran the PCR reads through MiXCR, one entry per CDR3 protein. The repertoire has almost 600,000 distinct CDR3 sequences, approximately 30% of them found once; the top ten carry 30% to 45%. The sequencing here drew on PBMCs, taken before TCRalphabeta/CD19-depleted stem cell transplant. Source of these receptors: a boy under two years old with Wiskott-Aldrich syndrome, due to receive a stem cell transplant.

The CDR3 loop reads CASSLTGYQETQYF. CDR3 bases: TGCGCCAGCAGCTTGACCGGATACCAAGAGACCCAGTACTTC. This chain uses TRBV5-1 with TRBJ2-5; D gene uncertain. With 1 base removed from V and 0 bases from J, the gap between germline ends came to 7 bases. The CDR3 consists of 14 residues. CDR1 and CDR2 from the germline V gene are SGHRS and YFSETQ.

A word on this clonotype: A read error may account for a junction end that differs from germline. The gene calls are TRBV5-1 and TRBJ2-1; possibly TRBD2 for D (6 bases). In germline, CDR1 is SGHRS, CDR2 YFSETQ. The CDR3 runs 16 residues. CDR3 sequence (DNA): TGCGTCAGCAGCTTGAACGGCGGGAACTCCTACAATGAGCAGTTCTTC. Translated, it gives CVSSLNGGNSYNEQFF.

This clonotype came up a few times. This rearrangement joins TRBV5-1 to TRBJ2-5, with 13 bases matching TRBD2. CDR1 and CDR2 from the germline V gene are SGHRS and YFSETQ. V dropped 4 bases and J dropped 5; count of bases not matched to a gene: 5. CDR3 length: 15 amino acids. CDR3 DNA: TGCGCCAGCAGCGATGGACTAGCGGGAGACGAGACCCAGTACTTC. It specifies CASSDGLAGDETQYF.

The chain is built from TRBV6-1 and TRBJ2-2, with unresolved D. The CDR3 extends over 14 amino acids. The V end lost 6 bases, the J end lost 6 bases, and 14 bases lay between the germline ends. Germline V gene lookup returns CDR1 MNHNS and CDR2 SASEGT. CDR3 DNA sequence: TGTGCCAGCAGCCTCCTCAGGCCCGCCGGGGAGCTGTTTTTT. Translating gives CASSLLRPAGELFF.

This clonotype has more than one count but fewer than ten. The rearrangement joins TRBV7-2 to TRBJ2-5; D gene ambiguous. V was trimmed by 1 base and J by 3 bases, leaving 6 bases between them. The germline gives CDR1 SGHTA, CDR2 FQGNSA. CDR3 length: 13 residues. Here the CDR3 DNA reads TGTGCCAGCAGCTTAGAACCGAAAGAGACCCAGTACTTC. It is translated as CASSLEPKETQYF. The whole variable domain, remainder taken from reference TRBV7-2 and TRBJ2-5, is GAGVSQSPSNKVTEKGKDVELRCDPISGHTALYWYRQSLGQGLEFLIYFQGNSAPDKSGLPSDRFSAERTGGSVSTLTIQRTQQEDSAVYLCASSLEPKETQYFGPGTRLLVL.

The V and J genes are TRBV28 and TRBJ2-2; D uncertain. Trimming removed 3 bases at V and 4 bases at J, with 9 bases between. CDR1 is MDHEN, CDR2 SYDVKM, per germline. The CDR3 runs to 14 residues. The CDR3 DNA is TGTGCCAGCAGTTTCATGGGAATCACCGGGGAGCTGTTTTTT. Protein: CASSFMGITGELFF.

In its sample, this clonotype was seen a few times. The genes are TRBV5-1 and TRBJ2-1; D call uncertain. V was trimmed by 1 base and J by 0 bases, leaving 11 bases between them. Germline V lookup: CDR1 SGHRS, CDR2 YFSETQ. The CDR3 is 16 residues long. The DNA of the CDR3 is TGCGCCAGCAGCTTGAGGTGGCGGAGCTCCTACAATGAGCAGTTCTTC. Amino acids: CASSLRWRSSYNEQFF.

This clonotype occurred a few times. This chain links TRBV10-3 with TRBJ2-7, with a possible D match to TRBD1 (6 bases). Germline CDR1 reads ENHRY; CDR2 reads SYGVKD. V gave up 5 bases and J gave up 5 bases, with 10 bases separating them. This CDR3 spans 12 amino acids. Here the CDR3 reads CAISRGMDEQYF. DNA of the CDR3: TGTGCCATCAGTAGGGGGATGGACGAGCAGTACTTC.

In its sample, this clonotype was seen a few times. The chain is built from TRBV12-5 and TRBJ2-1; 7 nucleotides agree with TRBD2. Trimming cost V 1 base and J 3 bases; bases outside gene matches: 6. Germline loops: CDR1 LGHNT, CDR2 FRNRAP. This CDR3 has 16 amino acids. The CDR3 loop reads CASGLGGRALYNEQFF. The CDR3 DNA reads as TGTGCTAGTGGTTTGGGCGGGAGAGCGCTCTACAATGAGCAGTTCTTC.

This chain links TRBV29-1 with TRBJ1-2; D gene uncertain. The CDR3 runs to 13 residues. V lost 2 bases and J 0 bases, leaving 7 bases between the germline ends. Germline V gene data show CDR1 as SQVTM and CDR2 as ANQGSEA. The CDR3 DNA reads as TGCAGCGTTGAAAGGTCATCTAACTATGGCTACACCTTC. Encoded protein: CSVERSSNYGYTF.

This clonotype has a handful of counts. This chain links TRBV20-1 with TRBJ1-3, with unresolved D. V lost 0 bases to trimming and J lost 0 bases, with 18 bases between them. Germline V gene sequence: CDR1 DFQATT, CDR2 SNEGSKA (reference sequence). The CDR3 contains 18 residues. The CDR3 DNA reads TGCAGTGCTAGAGATGGACTTAGGGAGGTTTTCTCTGGAAACACCATATATTTT. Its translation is CSARDGLREVFSGNTIYF.

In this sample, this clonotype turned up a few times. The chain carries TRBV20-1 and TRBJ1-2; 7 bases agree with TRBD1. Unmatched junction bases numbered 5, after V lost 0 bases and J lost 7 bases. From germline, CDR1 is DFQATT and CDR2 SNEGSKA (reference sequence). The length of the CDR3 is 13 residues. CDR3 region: CSARDGTGAGYTF. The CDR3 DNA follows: TGCAGTGCTAGAGATGGAACAGGGGCTGGCTACACCTTC.

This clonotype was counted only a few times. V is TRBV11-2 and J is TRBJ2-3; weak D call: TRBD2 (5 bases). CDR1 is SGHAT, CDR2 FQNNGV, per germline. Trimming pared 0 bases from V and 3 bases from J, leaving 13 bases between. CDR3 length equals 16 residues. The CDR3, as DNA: TGTGCCAGCAGCTTAGAGGTTTCGGGGAGAACAGATACGCAGTATTTT. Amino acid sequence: CASSLEVSGRTDTQYF.

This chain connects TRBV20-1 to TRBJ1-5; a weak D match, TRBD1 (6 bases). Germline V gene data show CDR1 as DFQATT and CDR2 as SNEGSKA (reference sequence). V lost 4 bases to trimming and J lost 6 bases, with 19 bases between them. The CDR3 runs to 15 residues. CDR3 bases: TGCAGTGCTAAAGCGGATCAGGGGAAGGGTCAGCCCCAGCATTTT. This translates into CSAKADQGKGQPQHF.

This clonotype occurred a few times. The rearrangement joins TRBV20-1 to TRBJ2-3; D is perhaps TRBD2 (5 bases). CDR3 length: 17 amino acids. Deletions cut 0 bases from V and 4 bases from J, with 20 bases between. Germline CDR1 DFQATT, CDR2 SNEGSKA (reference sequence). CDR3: CSARDYGADGSSDTQYF. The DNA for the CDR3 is TGCAGTGCTAGAGATTATGGAGCGGACGGGTCCTCAGATACGCAGTATTTT.

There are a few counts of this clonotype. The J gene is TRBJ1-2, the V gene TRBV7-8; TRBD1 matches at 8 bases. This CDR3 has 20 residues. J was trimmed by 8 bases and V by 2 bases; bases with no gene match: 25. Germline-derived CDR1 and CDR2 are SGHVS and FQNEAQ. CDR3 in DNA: TGTGCCAGCAGCTTATCAGGGCGATCGATGGCAGGGGGCGCCGTAGGGGGCTACACCTTC. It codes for CASSLSGRSMAGGAVGGYTF.

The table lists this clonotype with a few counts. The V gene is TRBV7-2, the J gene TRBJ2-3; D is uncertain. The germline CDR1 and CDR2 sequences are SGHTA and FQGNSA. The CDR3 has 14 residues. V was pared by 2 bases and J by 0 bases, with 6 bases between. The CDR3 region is CASSLHPSTDTQYF. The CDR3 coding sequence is TGTGCCAGCAGCTTACACCCGAGCACAGATACGCAGTATTTT. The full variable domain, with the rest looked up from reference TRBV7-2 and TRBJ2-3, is GAGVSQSPSNKVTEKGKDVELRCDPISGHTALYWYRQSLGQGLEFLIYFQGNSAPDKSGLPSDRFSAERTGGSVSTLTIQRTQQEDSAVYLCASSLHPSTDTQYFGPGTRLTVL.

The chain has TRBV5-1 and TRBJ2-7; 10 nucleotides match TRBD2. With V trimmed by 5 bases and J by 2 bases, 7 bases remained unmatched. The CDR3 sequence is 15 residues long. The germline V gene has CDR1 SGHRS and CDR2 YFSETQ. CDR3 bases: TGCGCCAGCAGTTGGACTAGCGGTATCCCCTACGAGCAGTACTTC. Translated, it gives CASSWTSGIPYEQYF.